This T cell receptor beta chain was identified during a study of T cell repertoires in cytomegalovirus infection. This clonotype was observed a handful of times. TCRdb reprocessed the reads with MiXCR, giving one entry per CDR3 protein. The sample lists 300,000 or so distinct CDR3 sequences; about 9.2% were seen once. This CDR3 contains 14 residues. Looked up from germline, CDR1 is DFQATT and CDR2 is SNEGSKA (reference sequence). Trimming left V 4 bases short and J 8 bases short, with 15 bases between. What was sequenced was PBMCs. The chain uses TRBV20-1 and TRBJ1-6, with a tentative D call TRBD1 (5 bases). The receptor comes from a human donor in good health (CMV status not recorded). Some clones in this sample may be carry-over from other donors' samples. The CDR3: CSATQARGDSPLHF. The DNA for the CDR3 is TGCAGTGCTACACAGGCCCGTGGGGATTCACCCCTCCACTTT.